What follows are 31 T cell receptor beta chains derived from one specimen sequenced in a study of regulatory T cells in long-lasting Graves disease. Time point specified: persistent/refractory GD, antithyroid drugs over 5 years with positive TRAb. The TCR library used RNA extracted from PBMCs. CDR3-region Arm-PCR and iRepertoire HTBI primers produced the TCR beta libraries. A single record per CDR3 protein comes from TCRdb applying MiXCR to the multiplex PCR reads. The sample carries 650,000 to 700,000 distinct CDR3 sequences, 30% recorded once. The sequencing used peripheral blood mononuclear cells (PBMCs), collected when the disease was refractory, from a patient treated with antithyroid drugs. These receptors all stem from a female donor with Graves disease.

V usage is TRBV7-3 and J usage is TRBJ2-5, with TRBD2 matching 13 bases. The germline V gene encodes CDR1 SGHTA and CDR2 FQGTGA. V was pared by 0 bases and J by 2 bases, with 6 bases of the junction left unmatched. This CDR3 comprises 18 residues. CDR3 loop: CASSLTGRGLAGQETQYF. As DNA, the CDR3 is TGTGCCAGCAGCTTAACGGGGCGGGGACTAGCGGGACAAGAGACCCAGTACTTC.

At least ten counts were recorded for this clonotype. The rearrangement uses TRBV11-2 and TRBJ2-7; no definite D call. V was trimmed by 5 bases and J by 2 bases, leaving 16 bases between them. The CDR3 runs 15 residues. Germline CDR1 is SGHAT and CDR2 is FQNNGV. CDR3 residues: CASSAKFRATYEQYF. The DNA of the CDR3 is TGTGCCAGCAGCGCGAAGTTCCGGGCAACCTACGAGCAGTACTTC. Drawing the rest from reference TRBV11-2 and TRBJ2-7, the complete variable domain is EAGVAQSPRYKIIEKRQSVAFWCNPISGHATLYWYQQILGQGPKLLIQFQNNGVVDDSQLPKDRFSAERLKGVDSTLKIQPAKLEDSAVYLCASSAKFRATYEQYFGPGTRLTVT.

This clonotype was recorded at least ten times. The rearrangement joins TRBV12-3 or TRBV12-4 to TRBJ1-2, with a tentative D call TRBD1 (5 bases). The CDR3 totals 14 residues. Trimming removed 7 bases from V and 7 bases from J, with 19 bases in between. The CDR3: CASNPGRAQGGYTF. CDR3 nucleotides: TGTGCCAGCAATCCAGGGAGGGCGCAAGGTGGCTACACCTTC.

CDR3 bases: TGTGCCAGCAGTTTAAACAGGGGTGGTAGGGAGACCCAGTACTTC. This translates into CASSLNRGGRETQYF. The chain employs TRBV27 and TRBJ2-5; 7 nucleotides match TRBD1. V shed 2 bases, J shed 5 bases, and the junction held 8 bases outside the gene matches. Per the germline V gene, CDR1 is MNHEY and CDR2 is SMNVEV (reference sequence). CDR3 length equals 15 residues.

J is TRBJ1-4 and V is TRBV28; D not certain. This CDR3 comprises 15 residues. V was clipped by 6 bases and J by 2 bases, with 13 bases between them. Germline assignment: CDR1 MDHEN and CDR2 SYDVKM. The CDR3 region is CASRTEGSTNEKLFF. Here the CDR3 DNA reads TGTGCCAGCAGGACGGAGGGAAGCACTAATGAAAAACTGTTTTTT.

V usage is TRBV5-1 and J usage is TRBJ2-7; D is possibly TRBD1 (5 bases). Germline CDR1 is SGHRS and CDR2 is YFSETQ. CDR3 length: 13 residues. V was trimmed by 0 bases and J by 7 bases, leaving 11 bases between them. The CDR3 DNA is TGCGCCAGCAGCTTGGACAGGATGGGAGAGCAGTACTTC. Its protein product is CASSLDRMGEQYF. Supplemented by reference TRBV5-1 and TRBJ2-7, the full variable domain reads KAGVTQTPRYLIKTRGQQVTLSCSPISGHRSVSWYQQTPGQGLQFLFEYFSETQRNKGNFPGRFSGRQFSNSRSEMNVSTLELGDSALYLCASSLDRMGEQYFGPGTRLTVT.

The chain uses TRBV5-1 and TRBJ1-1; D unresolved. This CDR3 has 15 amino acids. The V end was cut by 0 bases, the J end by 3 bases, with 12 bases between. The germline V gene has CDR1 SGHRS and CDR2 YFSETQ. This CDR3 is CASSLEGTLHTEAFF. DNA of the CDR3: TGCGCCAGCAGCTTGGAAGGCACGCTCCACACTGAAGCTTTCTTT.

This chain links TRBV5-1 with TRBJ1-1, with 10 bases identical to TRBD1. The CDR3 spans 16 residues. V lost 0 bases, J lost 3 bases, and 5 bases stayed unmatched. CDR1 is SGHRS, CDR2 YFSETQ, per germline. The CDR3 DNA sequence: TGCGCCAGCAGCTTGGGACAGGGGGCGTGGGACACTGAAGCTTTCTTT. Encoded protein: CASSLGQGAWDTEAFF.

The genes are TRBV11-2 and TRBJ2-2; TRBD1 aligns across 8 bases. CDR1 SGHAT and CDR2 FQNNGV come from the germline V gene. J gave up 4 bases and V 3 bases, and 7 bases lay outside the gene matches. CDR3 length: 16 amino acids. DNA of the CDR3: TGTGCCAGCAGCTTTCCACAGGGGGGAAGCACCGGGGAGCTGTTTTTT. Encoded protein: CASSFPQGGSTGELFF.

The J gene is TRBJ1-1, the V gene TRBV2; 7 nucleotides match TRBD1. Germline values: CDR1 SNHLY, CDR2 FYNNEI. J gave up 4 bases and V 6 bases, and 11 bases lay outside the gene matches. The CDR3 runs to 15 residues. The CDR3 DNA sequence: TGTGCCAGCAGCTTCGGGAGACAGGGTAGCACTGAAGCTTTCTTT. Residues: CASSFGRQGSTEAFF.

V and J are TRBV27 and TRBJ2-2, with 10 bases identical to TRBD2. The J segment lost 2 bases and the V segment lost 7 bases, leaving 19 bases of the junction unmatched. Per germline, CDR1 MNHEY and CDR2 SMNVEV (reference sequence). The CDR3 is 20 amino acids. CDR3 region: CASIRTPAPSGSVNTGELFF. The DNA for the CDR3 is TGTGCCAGCATTAGAACCCCCGCCCCTAGCGGGAGTGTTAACACCGGGGAGCTGTTTTTT.

This clonotype has a handful of counts. The V call is TRBV29-1, the J call TRBJ1-4; possibly TRBD1 for D (6 bases). The V end was cut by 6 bases, the J end by 6 bases, with 11 bases between. The CDR3 length is 12 residues. The germline gives CDR1 SQVTM, CDR2 ANQGSEA. This CDR3 is CSVGGADEKLFF. The CDR3 DNA follows: TGCAGCGTGGGGGGGGCGGATGAAAAACTGTTTTTT.

The chain carries TRBV12-3 or TRBV12-4 and TRBJ1-5; D is unclear. The CDR3 is 15 residues long. Trimming cost V 3 bases and J 0 bases, with 9 bases left between them. Here the CDR3 DNA reads TGTGCCAGCAGTTTCGGACCGGTTAGCAATCAGCCCCAGCATTTT. The encoded protein is CASSFGPVSNQPQHF.

The chain combines TRBV12-3 or TRBV12-4 with TRBJ2-5, with 14 positions matching TRBD2. The CDR3 is 17 amino acids. V shed 5 bases, J shed 5 bases, and the junction held 10 bases outside the gene matches. CDR3 loop: CASSVRTSGRRLETQYF. DNA for the CDR3: TGTGCCAGCAGTGTAAGGACTAGCGGGAGGAGGTTGGAGACCCAGTACTTC.

The chain recombines TRBV11-2 with TRBJ1-4, with TRBD1 matching 10 bases. The CDR3 is made up of 13 amino acids. V gave up 3 bases and J gave up 10 bases; unmatched junction bases: 2. CDR1 and CDR2 (germline): SGHAT, FQNNGV. The DNA for the CDR3 is TGTGCCAGCAGCTTTGACAGGGGGCCAAAACTGTTTTTT. It translates to CASSFDRGPKLFF.

The chain recombines TRBV20-1 with TRBJ1-2; the D gene is possibly TRBD1 (6 bases). CDR3 length: 16 residues. CDR1 is DFQATT and CDR2 is SNEGSKA in the germline V gene (reference sequence). The ends were cut back, 0 bases at V and 0 bases at J, with 14 bases in the middle. The chain's CDR3 is CSARDQSGAANYGYTF. CDR3 in DNA: TGCAGTGCTAGAGATCAATCGGGGGCAGCTAACTATGGCTACACCTTC.

The chain has TRBV5-4 and TRBJ2-5, with TRBD2 matching 13 bases. Germline CDR1 SGHNT, CDR2 YYREEE (reference sequence). V trimming: 5 bases; J trimming: 5 bases; junction bases outside the gene matches: 12. This CDR3 is 17 amino acids long. DNA for the CDR3: TGTGCCAGCAGATCCGGACTAGCGGGAGTACGGAAGGAGACCCAGTACTTC. As protein: CASRSGLAGVRKETQYF.

In nucleotides, the CDR3 is TGTGCCAGCACCCGGACAGGGGGTTGGATTGCCGAGCAGTACTTC. It encodes CASTRTGGWIAEQYF. The chain couples TRBV12-3 or TRBV12-4 to TRBJ2-7, with 10 nucleotides matching TRBD1. The CDR3 spans 15 residues. V was pared by 7 bases and J by 6 bases, with 12 bases of the junction left unmatched.

This clonotype was picked up a small number of times. The chain recombines TRBV7-9 with TRBJ1-5; D is unresolved. The CDR3 is 14 residues long. Germline loops: CDR1 SEHNR, CDR2 FQNEAQ (reference sequence). Trimming left V 5 bases short and J 1 base short, with 9 bases between. CDR3 nucleotide sequence: TGTGCCAGCAGCCCGGCGGAAAGCAATCAGCCCCAGCATTTT. Translated: CASSPAESNQPQHF.

This clonotype has a handful of counts. CDR3 region: CASSSGGTGELFF. The CDR3 DNA follows: TGTGCCAGCAGCTCCGGGGGTACCGGGGAGCTGTTTTTT. The chain combines TRBV7-9 with TRBJ2-2, with a possible D match to TRBD2 (6 bases). Trimming removed 4 bases at V and 5 bases at J, with 8 bases between. From germline, CDR1 is SEHNR and CDR2 FQNEAQ (reference sequence). This CDR3 contains 13 residues.

V is TRBV27 and J is TRBJ1-5; possibly TRBD1 for D (5 bases). V lost 0 bases, J lost 6 bases, and 9 bases lay in between. CDR3 length: 14 amino acids. CDR1 and CDR2 from the germline V gene are MNHEY and SMNVEV (reference sequence). Here the CDR3 reads CASSLSGAGQPQHF. CDR3 DNA sequence: TGTGCCAGCAGTTTATCAGGGGCCGGTCAGCCCCAGCATTTT.

This sequence joins TRBV2 and TRBJ1-2; D unresolved. Germline V gene lookup returns CDR1 SNHLY and CDR2 FYNNEI. This CDR3 is 16 amino acids long. The V end lost 6 bases, the J end lost 8 bases, and 25 bases lay between the germline ends. The CDR3 loop reads CASSQKRERGLYGYTF. The CDR3 DNA reads as TGTGCCAGCAGCCAAAAGAGGGAGCGAGGACTATACGGCTACACCTTC.

This clonotype was detected a few times. The chain links TRBV12-3 or TRBV12-4 to TRBJ1-2, with TRBD1 as a possible D gene (5 bases). The CDR3 sequence is 14 residues long. Deletions cut 6 bases from V and 7 bases from J, with 18 bases between. CDR3 sequence reads: CASRDFGHLGGYTF. The CDR3 bases are TGTGCCAGCAGGGACTTCGGACACCTAGGTGGCTACACCTTC.

The genes are TRBV4-1 and TRBJ1-2; D is undetermined. Germline V CDR1 and CDR2: MGHRA, YSYEKL. Deletions cut 0 bases from V and 8 bases from J, with 16 bases between. This CDR3 has 15 amino acids. CDR3 protein: CASSQDRPSQSGYTF. CDR3 DNA sequence: TGCGCCAGCAGCCAAGATCGTCCCTCCCAGAGCGGCTACACCTTC.

This clonotype occurred a few times. The J gene is TRBJ1-5, the V gene TRBV6-1; TRBD1 aligns across 7 bases. The CDR3 has 19 amino acids. Germline V lookup: CDR1 MNHNS, CDR2 SASEGT. V lost 7 bases and J lost 0; bases outside the gene matches: 18. CDR3 residues: CASNIQQGIGFDSNQPQHF. In DNA form, the CDR3 reads TGTGCCAGCAACATCCAACAGGGGATAGGGTTTGATAGCAATCAGCCCCAGCATTTT.

This sequence joins TRBV6-2 or TRBV6-3 and TRBJ1-5; D gene unclear. The CDR3 has 16 amino acids. The germline V gene encodes CDR1 MNHEY and CDR2 SVGEGT. V shed 6 bases and J shed 0 bases, with 15 bases lying between them. CDR3 loop: CASSRLRTDSNQPQHF. In DNA form, the CDR3 reads TGTGCCAGCAGCCGACTCCGGACGGATAGCAATCAGCCCCAGCATTTT.

This clonotype was seen more than once but under ten times. The chain joins TRBV27 to TRBJ1-1; D might be TRBD1 (6 bases). This CDR3 has 14 amino acids. Trimming pared 5 bases from V and 1 base from J, leaving 11 bases between. Germline assignment: CDR1 MNHEY and CDR2 SMNVEV (reference sequence). The CDR3 protein is CASSVQGTNTEAFF. CDR3 nucleotides: TGTGCCAGCAGTGTACAGGGTACGAACACTGAAGCTTTCTTT.

The V gene is TRBV12-5, the J gene TRBJ1-6, with D possibly being TRBD1 (5 bases). The ends were cut back, 3 bases at V and 6 bases at J, with 9 bases in the middle. The CDR3 loop spans 14 amino acids. Germline CDR1 is LGHNT and CDR2 is FRNRAP. The CDR3 is CASGLPGLNSPLHF. The CDR3 bases are TGTGCTAGTGGTTTACCGGGGCTTAATTCACCCCTCCACTTT.

This clonotype showed up just once. The junction shows a germline mismatch at one end, possibly a read error. The J gene is TRBJ1-1, the V gene TRBV7-2; 8 bases map to TRBD1. This CDR3 has 16 amino acids. CDR1 and CDR2 (germline): SGHTA, FQGNSA. This CDR3 is CASSWDRSELNTEASF. The DNA of the CDR3 is TGTGCCAGCAGCTGGGACAGGTCCGAACTGAACACTGAAGCTTCCTTT.

V is TRBV6-1 and J is TRBJ1-2; D remains unclear. The CDR3 is made up of 14 amino acids. Germline V lookup: CDR1 MNHNS, CDR2 SASEGT. V was cut by 6 bases and J by 0 bases, with 11 bases left in between. CDR3 nucleotide sequence: TGTGCCAGCAGGCTAGGCGGTTCTAACTATGGCTACACCTTC. Encoded protein: CASRLGGSNYGYTF.

The chain links TRBV7-9 to TRBJ1-2; 9 nucleotides align to TRBD1. Looked up from germline, CDR1 is SEHNR and CDR2 is FQNEAQ (reference sequence). This CDR3 has 16 amino acids. Trimming removed 0 bases from V and 7 bases from J; junction bases left unmatched: 9. The CDR3 region is CASSLARTGGLGGYTF. The CDR3 DNA follows: TGTGCCAGCAGCTTAGCGCGAACAGGGGGCCTAGGTGGCTACACCTTC.